A single sample gave rise to the 20 T cell receptor beta chains below, sequenced in a study of cytotoxic CD8 clonotypes in ibrutinib-treated CLL. Using immunoSEQ multiplex PCR, the repertoire was profiled, and TCRdb retains in-frame clones only, with some absent. The profile shows 160,000 or so clones, roughly 86% of them singletons. The specimen was PBMCs, collected after 12 months of ibrutinib treatment. All receptors come from a human donor with chronic lymphocytic leukemia.

V and J are TRBV5-8 and TRBJ1-2; TRBD1 matches 9 bases. Per the germline V gene, CDR1 is SGHTS and CDR2 is YDEGEE. CDR3 length: 15 amino acids. The ends lost 2 bases at V and 4 bases at J; junction bases unmatched: 6. CDR3 residues: CASSLTGGGSYGYTF. DNA of the CDR3: TGTGCCAGCAGCTTAACAGGGGGCGGAAGCTATGGCTACACCTTC. Using reference TRBV5-8 and TRBJ1-2 for the parts outside the CDR3, the full variable domain is EAGVTQSPTHLIKTRGQQATLRCSPISGHTSVYWYQQALGLGLQFLLWYDEGEERNRGNFPPRFSGRQFPNYSSELNVNALELEDSALYLCASSLTGGGSYGYTFGSGTRLTVV.

This clone is a singleton in its sample. This sequence joins TRBV11-3 and TRBJ2-7; weak D call: TRBD2 (5 bases). The CDR3 runs 14 residues. Germline V CDR1 and CDR2: SGHNT, YENEEA. Trimming took off 4 bases at V and 3 bases at J, with 13 bases between the two ends. Here the CDR3 reads CASSSFSGDYEQYF. The CDR3 DNA reads as TGTGCCAGCAGCTCCTTCTCCGGGGACTACGAGCAGTACTTC.

J is TRBJ1-2 and V is TRBV28, with D unresolved. V was trimmed by 7 bases and J by 1 base, leaving 13 bases between them. There are 14 residues in the CDR3. Germline V gene data show CDR1 as MDHEN and CDR2 as SYDVKM. The CDR3 nucleotides read TGTGCCAGCAATAAGCCCGGGGTTAACTATGGCTACACCTTC. Its translation is CASNKPGVNYGYTF.

The chain links TRBV5-8 to TRBJ2-7, with D possibly TRBD1 on 5 matching bases. The germline gives CDR1 SGHTS, CDR2 YDEGEE. The CDR3 loop spans 15 amino acids. V shed 2 bases and J shed 3 bases, with 15 bases lying between them. The CDR3 loop reads CASSFTGLKNYEQYF. The CDR3 DNA sequence: TGTGCCAGCAGCTTCACAGGTCTCAAAAACTACGAGCAGTACTTC.

This chain links TRBV30 with TRBJ2-7; TRBD1 matches at 10 bases. Trimming at V came to 0 bases and at J to 8 bases, leaving 10 bases not matched to a gene. There are 15 residues in the CDR3. Germline CDR1 and CDR2: GTSNPN and SVGIG (reference sequence). The DNA for the CDR3 is TGTGCCTGGAGTGTACGCGGGACAGGGGAAAGGAAGCAGTACTTC. Translating gives CAWSVRGTGERKQYF.

The rearrangement uses TRBV9 and TRBJ1-1; no clear D gene. This CDR3 has 15 residues. Trimming left V 0 bases short and J 6 bases short, with 15 bases between. Germline V lookup: CDR1 SGDLS, CDR2 YYNGEE. The CDR3: CASSVDGGSKAEAFF. DNA for the CDR3: TGTGCCAGCAGCGTAGACGGCGGGAGTAAGGCTGAAGCTTTCTTT.

The chain's CDR3 is CASSWDRGDEQYF. The CDR3 region has the DNA TGTGCCAGCAGCTGGGACAGGGGGGATGAGCAGTACTTC. The chain has TRBV5-4 and TRBJ2-7; 11 positions agree with TRBD1. The CDR3 contains 13 residues. V shed 3 bases and J 7 bases; nucleotides not matched to a gene: 3. The germline V gene has CDR1 SGHNT and CDR2 YYREEE (reference sequence).

A few counts support this clone. At the DNA level, this CDR3 is encoded by other sequences in the same sample as well. The V call is TRBV18, the J call TRBJ1-2, with no clear D. The V end lost 2 bases, the J end lost 8 bases, and 9 bases lay between the germline ends. Germline V CDR1 and CDR2: KGHSH, LQKENI. The CDR3 has 12 residues. The CDR3 DNA is TGTGCCAGCTCACCAGGGCAAGGGGGCTACACCTTC. This gives the protein CASSPGQGGYTF. The variable domain in full, completed from reference TRBV18 and TRBJ1-2, reads NAGVMQNPRHLVRRRGQEARLRCSPMKGHSHVYWYRQLPEEGLKFMVYLQKENIIDESGMPKERFSAEFPKEGPSILRIQQVVRGDSAAYFCASSPGQGGYTFGSGTRLTVV.

This sequence joins TRBV11-3 and TRBJ2-3, with TRBD2 matching over 8 bases. The trim removed 1 base at V and 10 bases at J, leaving 13 bases unmatched. CDR1 and CDR2 from the germline V gene are SGHNT and YENEEA. The CDR3 is made up of 16 amino acids. The CDR3 spells CASSLGDVAGGGAQYF. CDR3 DNA: TGTGCCAGCAGCTTAGGGGATGTGGCGGGAGGAGGTGCGCAGTATTTT.

The chain is built from TRBV2 and TRBJ2-1; D might be TRBD1 (6 bases). V lost 11 bases to trimming and J lost 7 bases, with 15 bases between them. The length of the CDR3 is 12 residues. CDR1 is SNHLY, CDR2 FYNNEI, per germline. The DNA for the CDR3 is TGTGCCTCTAAAAAAACAGGGAATGAGCAGTTCTTC. It encodes CASKKTGNEQFF.

The gene calls are TRBV4-1 and TRBJ1-5; TRBD1 aligns across 7 bases. CDR1 MGHRA and CDR2 YSYEKL come from the germline V gene. Trimming cost V 3 bases and J 4 bases; bases outside gene matches: 9. The CDR3 extends over 16 amino acids. CDR3: CASSQTGGQLNQPQHF. The CDR3 DNA is TGCGCCAGCAGCCAGACTGGGGGACAGTTGAATCAGCCCCAGCATTTT.

The chain is built from TRBV7-8 and TRBJ1-1, with TRBD1 matching 8 bases. From germline, CDR1 is SGHVS and CDR2 FQNEAQ. The CDR3 has 17 residues. Trimming cost V 1 base and J 0 bases; bases outside gene matches: 7. The CDR3 loop reads CASSLGQGAIMNTEAFF. CDR3 coding DNA: TGTGCCAGCAGCTTAGGGCAGGGGGCCATTATGAACACTGAAGCTTTCTTT.

The gene calls are TRBV4-3 and TRBJ2-2, with 12 bases fitting TRBD2. The junction had 3 bases not matched to a gene; V was cut back by 2 bases and J by 5 bases. The CDR3 loop spans 16 amino acids. The germline gives CDR1 LGHNA, CDR2 YSLEER. The CDR3 region is CASSQSGTSGTGELFF. In DNA, the CDR3 is TGCGCCAGCAGCCAATCCGGGACTAGCGGGACCGGGGAGCTGTTTTTT.

V usage is TRBV6-5 and J usage is TRBJ1-3; weak D call: TRBD1 (5 bases). V gave up 5 bases and J gave up 3 bases, with 11 bases separating them. There are 14 residues in the CDR3. Germline assignment: CDR1 MNHEY and CDR2 SVGAGI. The CDR3 here is CASSEGKGGNTIYF. CDR3 in DNA: TGTGCCAGCAGTGAGGGGAAAGGTGGAAACACCATATATTTT.

In this sample, this clone turned up a few times. The gene calls are TRBV2 and TRBJ1-1; a weak D match, TRBD1 (5 bases). Trimming removed 5 bases at V and 11 bases at J, with 24 bases between. The CDR3 sequence is 15 residues long. Germline V CDR1 and CDR2: SNHLY, FYNNEI. In DNA form, the CDR3 reads TGTGCCAGCAGTTTAGGACACATTGACGGAGTTACGGCTTTCTTT. This codes for CASSLGHIDGVTAFF.

The V call is TRBV4-2, the J call TRBJ2-3, with TRBD1 matching over 7 bases. Germline-derived CDR1 and CDR2 are LGHNA and YNFKEQ. The CDR3 contains 17 residues. V lost 1 base to trimming and J lost 0 bases; unmatched junction nucleotides: 7. DNA for the CDR3: TGTGCCAGCAGCCAAGGCTCGGACAGGCTCAGCACAGATACGCAGTATTTT. Protein sequence: CASSQGSDRLSTDTQYF.

This clone was found a few times. J is TRBJ1-2 and V is TRBV5-6, with TRBD1 matching 7 bases. V shed 4 bases and J 14 bases; nucleotides not matched to a gene: 11. CDR3 size: 12 residues. Germline V CDR1 and CDR2: SGHDT, YYEEEE. The CDR3: CASSPRDSLGTF. CDR3 nucleotides: TGTGCCAGCAGCCCACGGGACAGCCTGGGAACCTTC.

The rearrangement uses TRBV9 and TRBJ2-1, with TRBD2 as a possible D gene (6 bases). CDR1 and CDR2 (germline): SGDLS, YYNGEE. With 1 base removed from V and 6 bases from J, the gap between germline ends came to 11 bases. This CDR3 is 14 amino acids long. The CDR3 coding sequence is TGTGCCAGCAGCGTAACTAGCTTTGCCAATGAGCAGTTCTTC. Protein product: CASSVTSFANEQFF.

V and J are TRBV28 and TRBJ1-2, with 8 bases that match TRBD1. The CDR3 extends over 14 amino acids. From germline, CDR1 is MDHEN and CDR2 SYDVKM. V was clipped by 5 bases and J by 4 bases; unmatched bases: 6. The CDR3 spells CASSRQGAGYGYTF. In DNA form, the CDR3 reads TGTGCCAGCAGTCGTCAGGGGGCTGGCTATGGCTACACCTTC.

This rearrangement joins TRBV4-3 to TRBJ2-5; D is unresolved. The CDR3 has 13 residues. Trimming removed 0 bases from V and 11 bases from J, with 13 bases in between. CDR1 is LGHNA and CDR2 is YSLEER in the germline V gene. CDR3 amino acids: CASSQDLGSFQYF. The CDR3 bases are TGCGCCAGCAGCCAAGATCTGGGGTCGTTTCAGTACTTC.